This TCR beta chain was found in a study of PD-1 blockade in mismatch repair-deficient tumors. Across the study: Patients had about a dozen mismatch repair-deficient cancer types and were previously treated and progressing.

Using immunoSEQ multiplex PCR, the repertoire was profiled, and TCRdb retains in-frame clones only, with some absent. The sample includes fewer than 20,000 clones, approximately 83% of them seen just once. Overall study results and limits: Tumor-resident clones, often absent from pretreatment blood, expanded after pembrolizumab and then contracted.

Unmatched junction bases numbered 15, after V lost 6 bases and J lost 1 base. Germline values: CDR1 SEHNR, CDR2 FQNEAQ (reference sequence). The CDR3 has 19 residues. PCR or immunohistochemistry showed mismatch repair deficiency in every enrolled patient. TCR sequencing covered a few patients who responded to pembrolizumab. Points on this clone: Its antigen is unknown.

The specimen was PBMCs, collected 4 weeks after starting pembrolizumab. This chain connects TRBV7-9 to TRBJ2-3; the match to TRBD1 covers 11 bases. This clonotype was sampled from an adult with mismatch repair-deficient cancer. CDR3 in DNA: TGTGCCAGCAGGAGGGGACCGGGACAGGGGGATAAACGCACAGATACGCAGTATTTT. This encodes CASRRGPGQGDKRTDTQYF.